Listed here are 14 T cell receptor beta chains from one sample, sequenced in a study of T cell changes during pregnancy in multiple sclerosis. Generated by immunoSEQ multiplex PCR, the TCRdb table keeps only in-frame clones and is missing some. The sample lists 65,000 to 80,000 clones, around nine tenths occurring once. The specimen was CD4+ T cells from peripheral blood mononuclear cells, collected before pregnancy. The receptors stem from a female donor with multiple sclerosis, enrolled in a pregnancy study.

The J gene is TRBJ1-3, the V gene TRBV30; D remains unclear. Germline V gives CDR1 GTSNPN, CDR2 SVGIG (reference sequence). V lost 0 bases, J lost 0 bases, and 9 bases lay in between. The CDR3 runs to 15 residues. DNA for the CDR3: TGTGCCTGGAGTGTCGACTCAAACTCTGGAAACACCATATATTTT. Amino acid sequence: CAWSVDSNSGNTIYF. Using reference TRBV30 and TRBJ1-3 for the parts outside the CDR3, the full variable domain is SQTIHQWPATLVQPVGSPLSLECTVEGTSNPNLYWYRQAAGRGLQLLFYSVGIGQISSEVPQNLSASRPQDRQFILSSKKLLLSDSGFYLCAWSVDSNSGNTIYFGEGSWLTVV.

This chain connects TRBV5-1 to TRBJ2-2; TRBD2 matches at 7 bases. V shed 0 bases and J 1 base; nucleotides not matched to a gene: 6. There are 17 residues in the CDR3. The germline V gene has CDR1 SGHRS and CDR2 YFSETQ. The CDR3 loop reads CASSLGGERGNTGELFF. CDR3 nucleotide sequence: TGCGCCAGCAGCTTGGGAGGGGAGCGGGGGAACACCGGGGAGCTGTTTTTT.

The rearrangement joins TRBV9 to TRBJ1-1; TRBD1 might be the D (5 bases). The length of the CDR3 is 15 residues. Trimming cost V 4 bases and J 11 bases, with 24 bases left between them. The germline CDR1 and CDR2 sequences are SGDLS and YYNGEE. Here the CDR3 reads CASSPLGQAGSSAFF. CDR3 nucleotides: TGTGCCAGCAGCCCCTTGGGGCAGGCTGGATCCTCGGCTTTCTTT.

CDR3 in amino acids: CASSLQGAREKLFF. In nucleotides, the CDR3 is TGTGCCAGCAGTTTACAGGGGGCGCGTGAAAAACTGTTTTTT. This chain joins TRBV28 and TRBJ1-4; 8 bases align to TRBD1. Per germline, CDR1 MDHEN and CDR2 SYDVKM. CDR3 length: 14 amino acids. Germline trimming cut 2 bases from V and 7 bases from J; bases unmatched to any gene: 3.

The rearrangement uses TRBV7-2 and TRBJ1-6, with 9 bases matching TRBD1. The length of the CDR3 is 15 residues. Per germline, CDR1 SGHTA and CDR2 FQGNSA. Losses at the gene ends were 4 bases for V and 4 bases for J; bases not matched to a gene: 2. CDR3 nucleotides: TGTGCCAGCAGCTGGGGGACAGGGTATAATTCACCCCTCCACTTT. Its protein is CASSWGTGYNSPLHF.

The rearrangement links TRBV4-1 to TRBJ1-2; D possibly corresponds to TRBD1 (6 bases). CDR1 is MGHRA, CDR2 YSYEKL, per germline. Trimming removed 4 bases at V and 4 bases at J, with 16 bases between. The CDR3 length is 15 residues. CDR3 nucleotide sequence: TGCGCCAGCAGCCCAGAGCTGGGGGGGCCCTATGGCTACACCTTC. Protein product: CASSPELGGPYGYTF.

This rearrangement joins TRBV5-1 to TRBJ1-1, with TRBD1 as a possible D gene (6 bases). Deletions cut 0 bases from V and 6 bases from J, with 15 bases between. Germline V CDR1 and CDR2: SGHRS, YFSETQ. The CDR3 consists of 15 residues. The CDR3 DNA follows: TGCGCCAGCAGCTTGGCCGTTTTTTCAGGGGCTGAAGCTTTCTTT. Translated, it gives CASSLAVFSGAEAFF. Full variable domain (rest looked up from reference TRBV5-1 and TRBJ1-1): KAGVTQTPRYLIKTRGQQVTLSCSPISGHRSVSWYQQTPGQGLQFLFEYFSETQRNKGNFPGRFSGRQFSNSRSEMNVSTLELGDSALYLCASSLAVFSGAEAFFGQGTRLTVV.

This chain connects TRBV5-5 to TRBJ2-7; D gene uncertain. V was cut by 0 bases and J by 5 bases, with 9 bases left in between. The germline V gene has CDR1 SGHKS and CDR2 YYEKEE (reference sequence). This CDR3 has 13 residues. CDR3: CASSLVRSHEQYF. For the CDR3, the DNA is TGTGCCAGCAGCTTGGTTCGGAGCCACGAGCAGTACTTC.

The rearrangement uses TRBV19 and TRBJ1-2; TRBD1 might be the D (5 bases). V dropped 2 bases and J dropped 2 bases, with 15 bases sitting between them. The V gene's germline CDR1 is LNHDA and CDR2 SQIVND (reference sequence). This CDR3 region has 16 residues. This CDR3 reads CASSIRRQNFNYGYTF. Written as DNA, the CDR3 is TGTGCCAGTAGTATAAGGCGACAGAACTTCAACTATGGCTACACCTTC.

This sequence joins TRBV5-1 and TRBJ2-3, with 16 nucleotides matching TRBD2. J gave up 4 bases and V 2 bases, and 4 bases lay outside the gene matches. CDR1 and CDR2 from the germline V gene are SGHRS and YFSETQ. The CDR3 runs to 17 residues. The CDR3 sequence: CASSLVGTSGGADTQYF. The CDR3 DNA reads TGCGCCAGCAGCTTAGTGGGGACTAGCGGGGGGGCAGATACGCAGTATTTT.

The rearrangement uses TRBV5-1 and TRBJ2-1; 9 bases agree with TRBD1. Unmatched junction bases numbered 10, after V lost 4 bases and J lost 5 bases. Looked up from germline, CDR1 is SGHRS and CDR2 is YFSETQ. This CDR3 has 16 residues. CDR3 loop: CASSPNPGQGNNEQFF. The CDR3, as DNA: TGCGCCAGCAGCCCGAACCCCGGACAGGGGAACAATGAGCAGTTCTTC.

The chain links TRBV28 to TRBJ2-3; D perhaps matches TRBD1 (6 bases). The CDR3 totals 15 residues. From germline, CDR1 is MDHEN and CDR2 SYDVKM. The ends were cut back, 3 bases at V and 3 bases at J, with 13 bases in the middle. This CDR3 reads CASSLWQGFTDTQYF. In DNA form, the CDR3 reads TGTGCCAGCAGTTTGTGGCAGGGGTTTACAGATACGCAGTATTTT. Using reference TRBV28 and TRBJ2-3 for the parts outside the CDR3, the full variable domain is DVKVTQSSRYLVKRTGEKVFLECVQDMDHENMFWYRQDPGLGLRLIYFSYDVKMKEKGDIPEGYSVSREKKERFSLILESASTNQTSMYLCASSLWQGFTDTQYFGPGTRLTVL.

The chain uses TRBV6-1 and TRBJ1-3; 7 nucleotides align to TRBD1. CDR1 is MNHNS, CDR2 SASEGT, per germline. The length of the CDR3 is 15 residues. The trim removed 6 bases at V and 8 bases at J, leaving 13 bases unmatched. CDR3 sequence reads: CASRQGTDPGYTIYF. CDR3 DNA sequence: TGTGCCAGCAGGCAGGGGACAGACCCTGGCTACACCATATATTTT.

The table lists this clone with a count of one. The chain is built from TRBV4-2 and TRBJ2-7, with TRBD2 as a possible D gene (6 bases). The germline gives CDR1 LGHNA, CDR2 YNFKEQ. V lost 1 base to trimming and J lost 6 bases, with 10 bases between them. The CDR3 covers 13 residues. The chain's CDR3 is CASSQGLVREQYF. The DNA for the CDR3 is TGTGCCAGCAGCCAAGGACTAGTACGCGAGCAGTACTTC.